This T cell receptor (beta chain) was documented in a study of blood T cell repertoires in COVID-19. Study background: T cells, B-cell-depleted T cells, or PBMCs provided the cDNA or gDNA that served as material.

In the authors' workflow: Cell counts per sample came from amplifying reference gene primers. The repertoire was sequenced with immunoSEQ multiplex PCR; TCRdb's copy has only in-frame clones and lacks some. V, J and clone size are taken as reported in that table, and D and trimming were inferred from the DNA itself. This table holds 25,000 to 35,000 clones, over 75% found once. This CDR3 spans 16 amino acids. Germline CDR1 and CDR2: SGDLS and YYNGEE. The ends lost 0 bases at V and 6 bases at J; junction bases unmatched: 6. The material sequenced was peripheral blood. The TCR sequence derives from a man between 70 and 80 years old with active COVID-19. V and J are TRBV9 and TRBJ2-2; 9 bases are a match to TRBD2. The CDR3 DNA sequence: TGTGCCAGCAGCGTAGTAGGCGGGGGGGCCCCCGGGGAGCTGTTTTTT. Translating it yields CASSVVGGGAPGELFF.